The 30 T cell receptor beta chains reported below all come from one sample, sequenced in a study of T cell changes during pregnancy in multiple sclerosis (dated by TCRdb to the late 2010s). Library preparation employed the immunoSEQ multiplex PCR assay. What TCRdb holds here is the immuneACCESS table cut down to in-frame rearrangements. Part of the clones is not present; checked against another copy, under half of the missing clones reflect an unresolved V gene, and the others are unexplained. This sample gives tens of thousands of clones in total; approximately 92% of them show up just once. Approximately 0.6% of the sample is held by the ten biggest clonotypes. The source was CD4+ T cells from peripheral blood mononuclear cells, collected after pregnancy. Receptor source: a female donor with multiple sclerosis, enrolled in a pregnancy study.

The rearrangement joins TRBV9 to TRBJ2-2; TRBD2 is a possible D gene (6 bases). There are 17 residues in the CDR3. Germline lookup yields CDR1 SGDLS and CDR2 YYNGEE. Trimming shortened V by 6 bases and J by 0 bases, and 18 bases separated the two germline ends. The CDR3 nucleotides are TGTGCCAGCACCGCGGGCAGCGGGTATCCGAACACCGGGGAGCTGTTTTTT. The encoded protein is CASTAGSGYPNTGELFF.

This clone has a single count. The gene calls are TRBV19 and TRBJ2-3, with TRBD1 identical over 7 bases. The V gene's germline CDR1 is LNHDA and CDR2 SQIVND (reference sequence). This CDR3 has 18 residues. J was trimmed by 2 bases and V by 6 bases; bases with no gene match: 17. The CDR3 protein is CASRLTSAAGGITDTQYF. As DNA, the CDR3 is TGTGCCAGTAGACTAACTTCCGCCGCAGGGGGAATCACAGATACGCAGTATTTT.

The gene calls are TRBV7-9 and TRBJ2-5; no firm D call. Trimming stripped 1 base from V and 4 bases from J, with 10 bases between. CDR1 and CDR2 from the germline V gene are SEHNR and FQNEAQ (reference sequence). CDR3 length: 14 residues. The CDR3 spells CASSLEGRLETQYF. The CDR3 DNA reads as TGTGCCAGCAGCTTAGAAGGCAGGCTAGAGACCCAGTACTTC.

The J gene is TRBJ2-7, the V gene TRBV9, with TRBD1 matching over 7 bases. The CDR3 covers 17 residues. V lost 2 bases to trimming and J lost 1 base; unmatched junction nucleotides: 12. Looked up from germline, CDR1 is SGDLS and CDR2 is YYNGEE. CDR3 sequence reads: CASSVNPRAGGSYEQYF. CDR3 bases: TGTGCCAGCAGCGTTAATCCGCGCGCAGGGGGATCCTACGAGCAGTACTTC.

DNA of the CDR3: TGTGCCAGCAGCTTAGGGGCGGGATCCACTGAAGCTTTCTTT. It specifies CASSLGAGSTEAFF. This chain uses TRBV11-3 with TRBJ1-1; D call uncertain. V was shortened by 1 base and J by 4 bases, with 10 bases between the two germline ends. This CDR3 is 14 amino acids long. Germline V CDR1 and CDR2: SGHNT, YENEEA.

The CDR3, as DNA: TGTGCCAGCACCAGGACAGGGGGCGGCGAGCAGTACTTC. This encodes CASTRTGGGEQYF. This chain joins TRBV6-5 and TRBJ2-7, with 11 nucleotides matching TRBD1. V was clipped by 7 bases and J by 6 bases; unmatched bases: 5. The germline V gene has CDR1 MNHEY and CDR2 SVGAGI. The length of the CDR3 is 13 residues.

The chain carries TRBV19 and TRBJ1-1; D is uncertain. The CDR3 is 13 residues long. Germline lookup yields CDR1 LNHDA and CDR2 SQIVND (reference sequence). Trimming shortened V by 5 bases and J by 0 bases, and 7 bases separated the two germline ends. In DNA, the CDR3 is TGTGCCAGTAGTGAGAGGATGAACACTGAAGCTTTCTTT. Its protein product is CASSERMNTEAFF.

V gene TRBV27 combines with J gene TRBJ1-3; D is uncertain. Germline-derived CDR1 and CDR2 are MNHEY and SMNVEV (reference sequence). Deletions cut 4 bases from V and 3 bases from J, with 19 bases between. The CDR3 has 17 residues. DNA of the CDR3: TGTGCCAGCAGTTCCAACAAGCTAGGTTTTGGTGGAAACACCATATATTTT. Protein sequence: CASSSNKLGFGGNTIYF.

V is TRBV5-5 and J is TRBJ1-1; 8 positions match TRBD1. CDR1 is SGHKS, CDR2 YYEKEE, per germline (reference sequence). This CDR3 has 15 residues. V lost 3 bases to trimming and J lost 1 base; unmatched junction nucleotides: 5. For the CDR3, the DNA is TGTGCCAGCAGCTACTTACAGGGGGGGAACACTGAAGCTTTCTTT. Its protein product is CASSYLQGGNTEAFF.

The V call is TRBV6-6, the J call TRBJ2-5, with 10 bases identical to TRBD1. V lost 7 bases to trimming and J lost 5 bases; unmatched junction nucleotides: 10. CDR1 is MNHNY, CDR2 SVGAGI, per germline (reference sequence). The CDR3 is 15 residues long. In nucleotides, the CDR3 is TGTGCCAGCACCATTCGACAGGGGGCGCGGGAGACCCAGTACTTC. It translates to CASTIRQGARETQYF.

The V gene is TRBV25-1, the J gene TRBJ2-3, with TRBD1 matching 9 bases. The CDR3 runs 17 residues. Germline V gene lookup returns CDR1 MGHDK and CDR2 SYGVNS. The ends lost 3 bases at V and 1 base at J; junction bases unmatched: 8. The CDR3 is CASSDPPGQGGTDTQYF. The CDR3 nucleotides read TGTGCCAGCAGTGATCCTCCGGGACAGGGAGGCACAGATACGCAGTATTTT.

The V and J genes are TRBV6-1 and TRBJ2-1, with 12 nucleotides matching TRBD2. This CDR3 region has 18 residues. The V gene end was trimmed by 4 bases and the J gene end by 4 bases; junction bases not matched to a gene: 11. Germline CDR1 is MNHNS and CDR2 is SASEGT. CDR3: CASSGGLAGGPLYNEQFF. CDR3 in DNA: TGTGCCAGCAGTGGGGGTCTAGCGGGGGGGCCACTATACAATGAGCAGTTCTTC.

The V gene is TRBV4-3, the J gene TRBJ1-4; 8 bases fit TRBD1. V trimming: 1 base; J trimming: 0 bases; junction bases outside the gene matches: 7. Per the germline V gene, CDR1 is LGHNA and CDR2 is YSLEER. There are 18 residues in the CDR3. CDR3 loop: CASSQGVDREPTNEKLFF. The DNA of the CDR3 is TGCGCCAGCAGCCAAGGGGTGGACAGGGAGCCAACTAATGAAAAACTGTTTTTT.

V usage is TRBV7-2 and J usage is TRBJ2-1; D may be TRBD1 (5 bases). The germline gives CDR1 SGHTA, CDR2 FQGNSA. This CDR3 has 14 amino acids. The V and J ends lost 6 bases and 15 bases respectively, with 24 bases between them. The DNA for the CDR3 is TGTGCCAGCAGTCCGAAGGGGTTGAAGGCAGGGTGGTTCTTC. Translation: CASSPKGLKAGWFF.

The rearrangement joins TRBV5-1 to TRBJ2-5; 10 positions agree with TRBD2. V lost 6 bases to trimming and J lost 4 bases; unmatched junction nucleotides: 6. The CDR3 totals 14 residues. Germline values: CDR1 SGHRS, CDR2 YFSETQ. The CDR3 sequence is CASKVLAGVETQYF. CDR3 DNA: TGCGCCAGCAAAGTTCTAGCGGGGGTAGAGACCCAGTACTTC.

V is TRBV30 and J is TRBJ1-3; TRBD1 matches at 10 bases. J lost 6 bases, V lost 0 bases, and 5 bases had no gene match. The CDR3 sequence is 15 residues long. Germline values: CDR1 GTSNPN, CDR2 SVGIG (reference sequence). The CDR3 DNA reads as TGTGCCTGGAGTGTCACTGGACAGGGGGAAAACACCATATATTTT. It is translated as CAWSVTGQGENTIYF.

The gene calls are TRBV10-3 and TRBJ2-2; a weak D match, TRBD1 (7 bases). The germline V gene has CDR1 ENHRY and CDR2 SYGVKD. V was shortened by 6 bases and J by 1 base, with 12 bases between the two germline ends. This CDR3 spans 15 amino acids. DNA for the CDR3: TGTGCCATCAGCAGGCAGGGGGGGAACACCGGGGAGCTGTTTTTT. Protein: CAISRQGGNTGELFF.

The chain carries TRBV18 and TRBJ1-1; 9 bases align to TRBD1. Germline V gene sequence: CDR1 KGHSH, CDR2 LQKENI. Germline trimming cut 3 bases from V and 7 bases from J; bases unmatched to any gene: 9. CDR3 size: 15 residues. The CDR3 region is CASSPRTGAEGEAFF. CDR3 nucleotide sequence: TGTGCCAGCTCACCGAGGACAGGGGCTGAGGGTGAAGCTTTCTTT.

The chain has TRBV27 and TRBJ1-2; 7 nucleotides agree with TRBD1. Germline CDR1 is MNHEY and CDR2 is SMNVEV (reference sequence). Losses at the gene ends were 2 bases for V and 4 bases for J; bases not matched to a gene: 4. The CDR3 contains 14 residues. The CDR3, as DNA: TGTGCCAGCAGTTTAAAGGGGGACAGCTATGGCTACACCTTC. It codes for CASSLKGDSYGYTF.

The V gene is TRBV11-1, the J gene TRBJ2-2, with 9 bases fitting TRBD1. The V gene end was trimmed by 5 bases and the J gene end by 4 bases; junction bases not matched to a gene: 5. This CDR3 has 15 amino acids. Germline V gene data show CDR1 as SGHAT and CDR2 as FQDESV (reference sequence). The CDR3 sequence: CASSPQGAGTGELFF. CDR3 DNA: TGTGCCAGCAGCCCACAGGGGGCCGGCACCGGGGAGCTGTTTTTT.

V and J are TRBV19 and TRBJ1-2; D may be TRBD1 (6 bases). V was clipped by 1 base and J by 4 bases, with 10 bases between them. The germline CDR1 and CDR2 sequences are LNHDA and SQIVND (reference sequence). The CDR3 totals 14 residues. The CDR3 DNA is TGTGCCAGTAGTATAGCGCAGGGGAGCTATGGCTACACCTTC. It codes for CASSIAQGSYGYTF.

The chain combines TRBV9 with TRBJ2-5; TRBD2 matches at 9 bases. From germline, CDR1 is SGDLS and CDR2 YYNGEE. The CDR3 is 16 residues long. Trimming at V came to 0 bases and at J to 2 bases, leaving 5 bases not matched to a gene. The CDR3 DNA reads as TGTGCCAGCAGCGTAGCTTGGGCGGGGGGGCAAGAGACCCAGTACTTC. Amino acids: CASSVAWAGGQETQYF.

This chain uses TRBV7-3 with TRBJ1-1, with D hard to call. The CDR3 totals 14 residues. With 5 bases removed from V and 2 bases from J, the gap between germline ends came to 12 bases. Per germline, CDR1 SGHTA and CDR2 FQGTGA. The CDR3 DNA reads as TGTGCCAGCAGCCCGAGACCGGGAAACACTGAAGCTTTCTTT. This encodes CASSPRPGNTEAFF.

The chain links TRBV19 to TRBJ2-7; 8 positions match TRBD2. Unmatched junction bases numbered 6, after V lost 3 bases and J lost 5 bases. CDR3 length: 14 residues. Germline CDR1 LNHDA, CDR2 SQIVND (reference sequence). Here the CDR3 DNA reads TGTGCCAGTAGTATTAGTCGGGGGGGCGACGAGCAGTACTTC. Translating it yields CASSISRGGDEQYF.

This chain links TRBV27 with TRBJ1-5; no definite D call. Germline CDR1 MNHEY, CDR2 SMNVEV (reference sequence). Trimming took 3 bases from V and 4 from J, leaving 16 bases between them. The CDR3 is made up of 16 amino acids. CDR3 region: CASSFGPPGLNQPQHF. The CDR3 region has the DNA TGTGCCAGCAGTTTCGGCCCTCCGGGTCTGAATCAGCCCCAGCATTTT.

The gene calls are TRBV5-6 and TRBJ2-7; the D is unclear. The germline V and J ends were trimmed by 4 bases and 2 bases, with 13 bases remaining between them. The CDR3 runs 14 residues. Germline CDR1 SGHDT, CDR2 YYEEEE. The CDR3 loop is CASSAIGRAYEQYF. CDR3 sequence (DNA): TGTGCCAGCAGCGCAATAGGCCGGGCCTACGAGCAGTACTTC.

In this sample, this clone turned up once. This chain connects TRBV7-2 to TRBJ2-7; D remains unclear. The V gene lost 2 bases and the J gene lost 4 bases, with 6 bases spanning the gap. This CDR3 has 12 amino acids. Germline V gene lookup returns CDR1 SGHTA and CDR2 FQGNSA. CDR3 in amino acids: CASSLTRYEQYF. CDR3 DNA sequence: TGTGCCAGCAGCTTAACGCGTTACGAGCAGTACTTC.

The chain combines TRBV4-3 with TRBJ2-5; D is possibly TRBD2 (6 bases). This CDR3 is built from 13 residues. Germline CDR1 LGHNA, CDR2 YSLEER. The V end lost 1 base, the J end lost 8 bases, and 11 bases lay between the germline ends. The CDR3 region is CASSQGLEYTQYF. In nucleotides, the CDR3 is TGCGCCAGCAGCCAAGGACTAGAGTACACCCAGTACTTC.

The CDR3 coding sequence is TGTGCCACCAGCATCCGACAGGGTTACAATCAGCCCCAGCATTTT. It yields the protein CATSIRQGYNQPQHF. This chain connects TRBV15 to TRBJ1-5, with 7 bases matching TRBD1. The CDR3 spans 15 residues. V dropped 4 bases and J dropped 3; count of bases not matched to a gene: 6. Germline V CDR1 and CDR2: LNHNV, YYDKDF (reference sequence).

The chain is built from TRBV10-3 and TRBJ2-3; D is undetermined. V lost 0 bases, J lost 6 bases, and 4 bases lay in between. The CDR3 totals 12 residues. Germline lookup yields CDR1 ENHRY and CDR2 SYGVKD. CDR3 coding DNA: TGTGCCATCAGTGAGTCGTCGGATACGCAGTATTTT. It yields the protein CAISESSDTQYF.